The clone carrying this TCR beta chain came up once. The data stem from a study of PD-1 and CTLA-4 blockade in melanoma. The repertoire was sequenced with immunoSEQ multiplex PCR; TCRdb's copy has only in-frame clones and lacks some. Among some 29,000 clones listed, about 89% were seen once. The TCR was taken from a human donor with melanoma. Source: CD8+ T cells from peripheral blood, taken before anti-PD-1 treatment.

The CDR3 spells CASSIAHDQGRWTEAFF. The CDR3 region has the DNA TGTGCCAGTAGTATAGCCCACGATCAGGGTAGATGGACTGAAGCTTTCTTT. The rearrangement joins TRBV19 to TRBJ1-1; tentatively, D is TRBD1 (5 bases). V gave up 1 base and J gave up 5 bases, with 20 bases separating them. The CDR3 runs 17 residues. Germline-derived CDR1 and CDR2 are LNHDA and SQIVND (reference sequence).